This record covers a single TCR beta chain. Its antigen is not known. Libraries were prepared by immunoSEQ multiplex PCR; TCRdb keeps only in-frame clonotypes and omits some of them. The data contain about 220,000 clones, approximately 80% of them singletons. This entry belongs to a study of cytomegalovirus exposure and HLA in healthy donors. Points from the study as a whole: Associated with cytomegalovirus, according to the listing, were 150 to 200 TCR beta chains.

The sequence came from a woman between 25 and 40 years old in good health and CMV-seropositive. Sample: PBMCs.

DNA for the CDR3: TGTGCCTGGGGGGGAGACGGTACTGAAGCTTTCTTT. This sequence encodes CAWGGDGTEAFF. The chain combines TRBV30 with TRBJ1-1; D perhaps matches TRBD1 (5 bases). This CDR3 has 12 amino acids. CDR1 GTSNPN and CDR2 SVGIG come from the germline V gene (reference sequence). V shed 5 bases and J shed 5 bases, with 12 bases lying between them.